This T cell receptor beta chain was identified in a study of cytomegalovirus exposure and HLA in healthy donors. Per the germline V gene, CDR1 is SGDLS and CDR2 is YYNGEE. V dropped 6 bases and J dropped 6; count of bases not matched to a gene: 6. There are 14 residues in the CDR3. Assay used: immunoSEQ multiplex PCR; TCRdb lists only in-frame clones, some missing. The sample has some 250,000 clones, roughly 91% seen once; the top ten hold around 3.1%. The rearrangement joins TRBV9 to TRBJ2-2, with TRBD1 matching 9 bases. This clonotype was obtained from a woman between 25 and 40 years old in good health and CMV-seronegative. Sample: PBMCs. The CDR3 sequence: CASTRQGGPGELFF. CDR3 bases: TGTGCCAGCACCCGACAGGGGGGGCCCGGGGAGCTGTTTTTT.